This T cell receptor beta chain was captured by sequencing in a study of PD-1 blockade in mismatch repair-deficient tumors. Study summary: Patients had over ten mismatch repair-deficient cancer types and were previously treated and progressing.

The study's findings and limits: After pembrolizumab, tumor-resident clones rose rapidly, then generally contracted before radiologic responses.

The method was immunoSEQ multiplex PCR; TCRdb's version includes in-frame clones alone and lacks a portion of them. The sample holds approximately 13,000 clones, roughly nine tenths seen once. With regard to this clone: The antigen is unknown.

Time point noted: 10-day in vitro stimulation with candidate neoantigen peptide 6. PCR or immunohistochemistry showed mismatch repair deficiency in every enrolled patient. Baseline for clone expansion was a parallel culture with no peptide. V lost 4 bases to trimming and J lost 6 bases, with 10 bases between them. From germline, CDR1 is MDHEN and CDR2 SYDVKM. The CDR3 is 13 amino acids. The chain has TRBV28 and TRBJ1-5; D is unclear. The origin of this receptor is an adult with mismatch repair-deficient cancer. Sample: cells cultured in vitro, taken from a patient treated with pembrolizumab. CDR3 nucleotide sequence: TGTGCCAGCAGTTACGTCATAAGTCAGCCCCAGCATTTT. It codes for CASSYVISQPQHF.